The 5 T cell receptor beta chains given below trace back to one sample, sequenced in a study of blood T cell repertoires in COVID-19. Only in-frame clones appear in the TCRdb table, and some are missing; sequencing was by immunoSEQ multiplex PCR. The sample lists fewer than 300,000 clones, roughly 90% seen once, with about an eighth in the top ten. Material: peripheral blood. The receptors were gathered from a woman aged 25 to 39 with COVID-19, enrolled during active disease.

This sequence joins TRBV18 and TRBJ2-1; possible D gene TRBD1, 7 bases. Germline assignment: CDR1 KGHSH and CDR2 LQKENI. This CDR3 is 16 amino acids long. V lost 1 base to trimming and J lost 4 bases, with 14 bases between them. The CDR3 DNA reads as TGTGCCAGCTCACCACGTTCGGCAGGGGGGTACAATGAGCAGTTCTTC. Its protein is CASSPRSAGGYNEQFF. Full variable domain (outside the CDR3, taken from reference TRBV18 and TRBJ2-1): NAGVMQNPRHLVRRRGQEARLRCSPMKGHSHVYWYRQLPEEGLKFMVYLQKENIIDESGMPKERFSAEFPKEGPSILRIQQVVRGDSAAYFCASSPRSAGGYNEQFFGPGTRLTVL.

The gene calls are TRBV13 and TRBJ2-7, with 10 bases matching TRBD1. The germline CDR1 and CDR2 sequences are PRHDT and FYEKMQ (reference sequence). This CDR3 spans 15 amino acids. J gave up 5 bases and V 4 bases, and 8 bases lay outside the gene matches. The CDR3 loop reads CASSSRQGAIDEQYF. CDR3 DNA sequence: TGTGCCAGCAGCTCCAGACAGGGGGCTATAGACGAGCAGTACTTC.

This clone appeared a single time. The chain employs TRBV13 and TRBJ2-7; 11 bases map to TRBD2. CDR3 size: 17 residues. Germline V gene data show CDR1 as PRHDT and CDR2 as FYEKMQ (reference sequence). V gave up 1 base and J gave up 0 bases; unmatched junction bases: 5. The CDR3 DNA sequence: TGTGCCAGCAGCTTAGCTAGCGGGGGGCCAAGCTCCTACGAGCAGTACTTC. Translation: CASSLASGGPSSYEQYF. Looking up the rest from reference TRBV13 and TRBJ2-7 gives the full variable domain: AAGVIQSPRHLIKEKRETATLKCYPIPRHDTVYWYQQGPGQDPQFLISFYEKMQSDKGSIPDRFSAQQFSDYHSELNMSSLELGDSALYFCASSLASGGPSSYEQYFGPGTRLTVT.

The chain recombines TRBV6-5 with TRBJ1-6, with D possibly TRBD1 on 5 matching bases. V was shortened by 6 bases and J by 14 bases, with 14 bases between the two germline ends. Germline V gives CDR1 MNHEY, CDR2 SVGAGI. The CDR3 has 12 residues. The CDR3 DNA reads TGTGCCAGCAGCACCTCAGGGCTTTCCCTCCACTTT. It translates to CASSTSGLSLHF.

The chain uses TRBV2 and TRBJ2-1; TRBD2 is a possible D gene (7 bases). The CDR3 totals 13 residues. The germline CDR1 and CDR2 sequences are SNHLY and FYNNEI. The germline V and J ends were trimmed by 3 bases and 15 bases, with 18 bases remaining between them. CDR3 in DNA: TGTGCCAGCAGTGAGGGGGGGCCTTCGGATCCGTTCTTC. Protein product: CASSEGGPSDPFF.